These 3 T cell receptor beta chains were all obtained from the same sample, sequenced in a study of beta chain features in type 1 diabetes. Whole-study findings and limits: Type 1 diabetes patients showed a moderate but significant shortening of TCRB CDR3s in all four CD4+ subsets.

Sequencing targeted expressed TCRB transcripts, as all isolated RNA had been reverse transcribed. Profiling relied on immunoSEQ multiplex PCR, and the TCRdb table lists in-frame clones only, not all of them. The data hold roughly 400,000 clones, with 8% to 10% observed a single time. These TCRs are of unknown antigen specificity. Sequenced sample: central memory CD4+ T cells from blood. Every receptor here comes from a young man with type 1 diabetes.

This clone was seen only a few times. The J gene is TRBJ2-5, the V gene TRBV7-9; 7 bases match TRBD2. Losses at the gene ends were 5 bases for V and 2 bases for J; bases not matched to a gene: 5. The CDR3 consists of 14 residues. Germline V gene data show CDR1 as SEHNR and CDR2 as FQNEAQ (reference sequence). CDR3 region: CASSRTSGQETQYF. In DNA, the CDR3 is TGTGCCAGCAGCCGGACTAGTGGGCAAGAGACCCAGTACTTC. The whole variable domain, remainder taken from reference TRBV7-9 and TRBJ2-5, is DTGVSQNPRHKITKRGQNVTFRCDPISEHNRLYWYRQTLGQGPEFLTYFQNEAQLEKSRLLSDRFSAERPKGSFSTLEIQRTEQGDSAMYLCASSRTSGQETQYFGPGTRLLVL.

The chain links TRBV6-6 to TRBJ2-3; the match to TRBD1 covers 9 bases. This CDR3 spans 15 amino acids. V dropped 4 bases and J dropped 2; count of bases not matched to a gene: 4. Germline V gene sequence: CDR1 MNHNY, CDR2 SVGAGI (reference sequence). CDR3: CASSLTGGNTDTQYF. DNA for the CDR3: TGTGCCAGCAGTTTGACAGGGGGGAACACAGATACGCAGTATTTT.

The CDR3 spells CASSQPGQGYSYEQYF. CDR3 bases: TGCGCCAGCAGCCAACCGGGACAGGGGTACTCCTACGAGCAGTACTTC. This sequence joins TRBV4-1 and TRBJ2-5, with 10 bases that match TRBD1. Matching the DNA end better, TRBJ2-7 makes the J call doubtful. The V gene's germline CDR1 is MGHRA and CDR2 YSYEKL. The CDR3 contains 16 residues.